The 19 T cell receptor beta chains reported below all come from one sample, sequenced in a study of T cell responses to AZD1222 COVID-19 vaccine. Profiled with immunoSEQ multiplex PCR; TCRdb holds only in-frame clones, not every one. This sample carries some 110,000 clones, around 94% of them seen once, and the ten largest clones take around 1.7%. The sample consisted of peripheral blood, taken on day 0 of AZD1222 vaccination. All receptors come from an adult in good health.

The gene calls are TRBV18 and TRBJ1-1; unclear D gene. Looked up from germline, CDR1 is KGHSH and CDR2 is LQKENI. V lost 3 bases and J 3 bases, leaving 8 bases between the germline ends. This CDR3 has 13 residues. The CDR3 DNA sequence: TGTGCCAGCTCACCGGGTGTCGACACTGAAGCTTTCTTT. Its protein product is CASSPGVDTEAFF.

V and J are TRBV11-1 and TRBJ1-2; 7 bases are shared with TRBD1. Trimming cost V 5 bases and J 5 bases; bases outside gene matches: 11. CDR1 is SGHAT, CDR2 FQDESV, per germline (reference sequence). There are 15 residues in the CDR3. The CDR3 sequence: CASSLGGTGAYGYTF. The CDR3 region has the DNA TGTGCCAGCAGCCTTGGGGGTACAGGGGCGTATGGCTACACCTTC.

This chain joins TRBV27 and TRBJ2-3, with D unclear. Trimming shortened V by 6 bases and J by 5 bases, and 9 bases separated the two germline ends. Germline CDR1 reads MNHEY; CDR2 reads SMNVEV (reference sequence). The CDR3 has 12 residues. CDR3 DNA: TGTGCCAGCAGCCCTACGAGAGATACGCAGTATTTT. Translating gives CASSPTRDTQYF.

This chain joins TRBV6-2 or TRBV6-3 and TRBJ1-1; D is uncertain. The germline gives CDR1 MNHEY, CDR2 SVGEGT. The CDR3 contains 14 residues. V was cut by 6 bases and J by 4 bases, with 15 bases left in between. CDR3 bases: TGTGCCAGCAGCCCACGACCGGATATCACTGAAGCTTTCTTT. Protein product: CASSPRPDITEAFF.

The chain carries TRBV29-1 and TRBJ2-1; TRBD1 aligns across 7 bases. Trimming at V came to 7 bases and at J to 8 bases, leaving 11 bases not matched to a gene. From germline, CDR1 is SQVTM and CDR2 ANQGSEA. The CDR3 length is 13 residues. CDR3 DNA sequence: TGCAGCGCACGGAGACAGGGATGGGATGAGCAGTTCTTC. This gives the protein CSARRQGWDEQFF.

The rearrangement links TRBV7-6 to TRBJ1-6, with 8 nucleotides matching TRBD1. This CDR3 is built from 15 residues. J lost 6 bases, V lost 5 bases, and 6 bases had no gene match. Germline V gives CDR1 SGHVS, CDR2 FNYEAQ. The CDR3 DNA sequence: TGTGCCAGCAGCCTGTGGACAGGGAGTAATTCACCCCTCCACTTT. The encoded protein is CASSLWTGSNSPLHF. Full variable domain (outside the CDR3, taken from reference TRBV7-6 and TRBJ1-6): GAGVSQSPRYKVTKRGQDVALRCDPISGHVSLYWYRQALGQGPEFLTYFNYEAQQDKSGLPNDRFSAERPEGSISTLTIQRTEQRDSAMYRCASSLWTGSNSPLHFGNGTRLTVT.

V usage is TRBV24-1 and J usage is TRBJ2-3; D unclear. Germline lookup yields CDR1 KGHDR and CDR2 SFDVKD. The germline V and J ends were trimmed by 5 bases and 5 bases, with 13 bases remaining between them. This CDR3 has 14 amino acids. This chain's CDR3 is CATSAGSVIDTQYF. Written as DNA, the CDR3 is TGTGCCACCAGTGCGGGCAGCGTGATAGATACGCAGTATTTT.

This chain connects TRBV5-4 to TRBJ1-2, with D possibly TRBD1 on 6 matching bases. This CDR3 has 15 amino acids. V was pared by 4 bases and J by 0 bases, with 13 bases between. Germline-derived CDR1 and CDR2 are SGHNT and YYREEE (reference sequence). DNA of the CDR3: TGTGCCAGCAGCCCAGGACAGACAGCTAACTATGGCTACACCTTC. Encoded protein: CASSPGQTANYGYTF.

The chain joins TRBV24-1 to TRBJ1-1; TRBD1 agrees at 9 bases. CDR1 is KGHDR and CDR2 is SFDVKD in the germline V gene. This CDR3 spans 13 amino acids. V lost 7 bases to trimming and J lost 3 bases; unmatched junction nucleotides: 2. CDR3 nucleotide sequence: TGTGCCACCAGCCGACAGGGGGACACTGAAGCTTTCTTT. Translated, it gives CATSRQGDTEAFF.

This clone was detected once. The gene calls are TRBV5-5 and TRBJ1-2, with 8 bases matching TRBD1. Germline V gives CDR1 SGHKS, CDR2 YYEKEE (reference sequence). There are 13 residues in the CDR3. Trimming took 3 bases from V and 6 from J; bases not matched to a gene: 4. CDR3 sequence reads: CASSYGQGDGYTF. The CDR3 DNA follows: TGTGCCAGCAGCTACGGACAGGGTGATGGCTACACCTTC.

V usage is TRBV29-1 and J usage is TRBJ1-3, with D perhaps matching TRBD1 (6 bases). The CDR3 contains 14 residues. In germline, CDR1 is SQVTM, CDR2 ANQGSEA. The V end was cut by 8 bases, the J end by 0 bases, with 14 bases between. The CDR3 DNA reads TGCAGCCCTTGGGGGGCCCCCTCTGGAAACACCATATATTTT. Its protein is CSPWGAPSGNTIYF.

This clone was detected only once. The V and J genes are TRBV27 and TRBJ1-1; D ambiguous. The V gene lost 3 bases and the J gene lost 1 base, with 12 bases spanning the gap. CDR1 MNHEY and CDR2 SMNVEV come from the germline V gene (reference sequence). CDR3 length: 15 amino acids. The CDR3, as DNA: TGTGCCAGCAGTTTTTTCGGAAGAGGGAACACTGAAGCTTTCTTT. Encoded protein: CASSFFGRGNTEAFF.

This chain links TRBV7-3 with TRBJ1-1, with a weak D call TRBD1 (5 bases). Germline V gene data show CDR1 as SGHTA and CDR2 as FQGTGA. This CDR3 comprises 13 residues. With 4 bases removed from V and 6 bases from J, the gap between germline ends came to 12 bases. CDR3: CASSSDVRAEAFF. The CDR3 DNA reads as TGTGCCAGCAGCTCGGACGTCAGGGCTGAAGCTTTCTTT.

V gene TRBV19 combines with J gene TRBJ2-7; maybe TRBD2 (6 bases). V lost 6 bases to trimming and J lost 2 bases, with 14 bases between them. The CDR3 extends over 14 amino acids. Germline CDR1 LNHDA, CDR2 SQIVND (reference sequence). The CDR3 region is CASSREVLPYEQYF. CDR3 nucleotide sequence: TGTGCCAGTAGCAGGGAGGTTTTACCCTACGAGCAGTACTTC.

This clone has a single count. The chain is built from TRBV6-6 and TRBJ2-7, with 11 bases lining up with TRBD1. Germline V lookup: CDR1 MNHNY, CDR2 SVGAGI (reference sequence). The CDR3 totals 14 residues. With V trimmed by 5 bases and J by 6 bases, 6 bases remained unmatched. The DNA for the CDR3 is TGTGCCAGCAGTGGGGGGACAGGGGGAATCGAGCAGTACGTC. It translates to CASSGGTGGIEQYV.

DNA of the CDR3: TGTGCCAGCAGCTTAGAAGTCAGCACTGAAGCTTTCTTT. Encoded protein: CASSLEVSTEAFF. The rearrangement links TRBV7-9 to TRBJ1-1; no reliable D call. Germline CDR1 and CDR2: SEHNR and FQNEAQ (reference sequence). The CDR3 totals 13 residues. The germline V and J ends were trimmed by 1 base and 4 bases, with 7 bases remaining between them. Combining the CDR3 with reference TRBV7-9 and TRBJ1-1 gives the whole variable domain DTGVSQNPRHKITKRGQNVTFRCDPISEHNRLYWYRQTLGQGPEFLTYFQNEAQLEKSRLLSDRFSAERPKGSFSTLEIQRTEQGDSAMYLCASSLEVSTEAFFGQGTRLTVV.

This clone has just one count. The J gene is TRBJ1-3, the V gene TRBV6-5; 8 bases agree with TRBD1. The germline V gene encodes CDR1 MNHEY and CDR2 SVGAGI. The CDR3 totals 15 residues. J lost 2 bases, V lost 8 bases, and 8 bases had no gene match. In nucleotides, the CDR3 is TGTGCCAGCTATCCCGGACAGGGAACTGGAAACACCATATATTTT. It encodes CASYPGQGTGNTIYF.

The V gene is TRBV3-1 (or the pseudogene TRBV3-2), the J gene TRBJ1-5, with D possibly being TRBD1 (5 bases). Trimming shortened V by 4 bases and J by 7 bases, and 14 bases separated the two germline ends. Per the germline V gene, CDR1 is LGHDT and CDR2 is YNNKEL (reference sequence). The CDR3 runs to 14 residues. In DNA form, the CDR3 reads TGTGCCAGCAGCCCCCAGGGAGTCGACCAGCCCCAGCATTTT. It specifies CASSPQGVDQPQHF.

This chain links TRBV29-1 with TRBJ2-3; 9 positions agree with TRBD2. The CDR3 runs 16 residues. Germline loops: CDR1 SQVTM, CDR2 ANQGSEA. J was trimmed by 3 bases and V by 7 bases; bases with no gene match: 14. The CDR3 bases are TGCAGCGCCGCCGTGTGGGTAGCGGGAGATACAGATACGCAGTATTTT. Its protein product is CSAAVWVAGDTDTQYF.